Listed below are T cell receptor beta chains from one sample, sequenced in a study of blood T cell repertoires in COVID-19. Sequenced by immunoSEQ multiplex PCR; TCRdb stores in-frame clones only, minus some. The data contain 40,000 to 50,000 clones, around 90% of them singletons. The specimen sequenced was peripheral blood. These receptors all come from a human donor in a cohort sampled during active COVID-19. Both conserved end residues are trimmed from each CDR3. The D gene is left open where the match is weak.

j_gene | v_gene | d_gene | CDR3aa
TRBJ1-1 | TRBV19 | . | ASSILGAAEAF
TRBJ1-1 | TRBV12-3/TRBV12-4 | . | ASSRGWNTEAF
TRBJ1-1 | TRBV10-3 | . | AISESTRRGPVATEAF
TRBJ2-1 | TRBV12-3/TRBV12-4 | . | ASSLLAQNEQF
TRBJ1-2 | TRBV18 | TRBD1 | ASSPTGQANPYYGYT
TRBJ2-2 | TRBV5-4 | TRBD2 | ASSLTAGGRNTGELF
TRBJ2-5 | TRBV4-1 | TRBD2 | ASSPGLAGGPKETQY
TRBJ2-1 | TRBV28 | TRBD2 | ASSRGGRFLSNEQF
TRBJ2-7 | TRBV21-1 | . | ASREETDLEQY
TRBJ2-3 | TRBV27 | . | ASRPHRGERTDTQY
TRBJ2-2 | TRBV3-1/TRBV3-2 | . | ASSRGGPERANTGELF
TRBJ1-6 | TRBV6-2/TRBV6-3 | TRBD1 | ASSSGQDFGASPLH
TRBJ2-1 | TRBV4-1 | TRBD1 | ASSQDWDLTGNEQF
TRBJ2-3 | TRBV9 | TRBD2 | ASSEGSGRALTDTQY
TRBJ2-7 | TRBV30 | . | AWSVSGAYEQY
TRBJ1-2 | TRBV27 | . | ASSPPRGSYT
TRBJ2-7 | TRBV27 | TRBD2 | ASSRQREAYEQY
TRBJ2-1 | TRBV27 | . | ASSLSGSSYNEQF
TRBJ2-2 | TRBV27 | TRBD2 | ASSFSTSGTFTGELF
TRBJ2-5 | TRBV6-6 | . | ASRKRQAGQETQY
TRBJ2-3 | TRBV7-3 | TRBD2 | ASSLGLAGDTQY
TRBJ2-6 | TRBV28 | . | ASIPAGVGANVLT
TRBJ2-1 | TRBV9 | TRBD1 | ASSVAGTDYNEQF
TRBJ2-1 | TRBV11-3 | TRBD2 | ASSSGLAGGYNEQF
TRBJ1-1 | TRBV24-1 | . | ATSEARNTEAF
TRBJ2-7 | TRBV7-9 | . | ASSSIRGGEYEQY
TRBJ2-1 | TRBV13 | TRBD1 | ASSFGALGGHEQF
TRBJ2-7 | TRBV6-6 | TRBD2 | ASCGEGEQY
TRBJ1-1 | TRBV5-1 | . | ASSGQTGSGTEAF
TRBJ1-2 | TRBV27 | TRBD1 | ASGQGNYGYT
TRBJ1-1 | TRBV6-5 | TRBD1 | ASSPGTGTNTEAF
TRBJ2-7 | TRBV11-2 | . | ASSPVGRSWAGYEQY
TRBJ2-7 | TRBV7-2 | TRBD1 | ASSLRIRGQVPAHEQY
TRBJ2-7 | TRBV11-3 | TRBD1 | ASSPGQSYEQY
TRBJ2-7 | TRBV10-3 | . | AISELGSGWPYEQY